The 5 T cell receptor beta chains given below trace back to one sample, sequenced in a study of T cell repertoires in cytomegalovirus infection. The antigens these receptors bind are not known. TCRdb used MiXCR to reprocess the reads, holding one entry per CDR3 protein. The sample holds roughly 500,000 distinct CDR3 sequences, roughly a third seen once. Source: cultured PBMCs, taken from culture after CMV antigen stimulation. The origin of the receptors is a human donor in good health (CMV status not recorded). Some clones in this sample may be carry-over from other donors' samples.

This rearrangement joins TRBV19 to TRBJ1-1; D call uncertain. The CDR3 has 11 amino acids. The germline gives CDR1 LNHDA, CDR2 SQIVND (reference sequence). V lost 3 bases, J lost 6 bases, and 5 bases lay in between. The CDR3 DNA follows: TGTGCCAGTAGTATGGTCTCTGAAGCTTTCTTT. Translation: CASSMVSEAFF.

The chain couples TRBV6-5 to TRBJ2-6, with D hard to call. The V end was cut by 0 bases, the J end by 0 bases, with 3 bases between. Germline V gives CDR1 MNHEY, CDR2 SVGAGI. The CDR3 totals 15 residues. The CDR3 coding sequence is TGTGCCAGCAGTTACTCGTTCTCTGGGGCCAACGTCCTGACTTTC. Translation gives CASSYSFSGANVLTF.

The CDR3 DNA sequence: TGTGCCAGCAGCATAGGGACTAGCGGGAGACCCTCCACAGATACGCAGTATTTT. It codes for CASSIGTSGRPSTDTQYF. The chain joins TRBV11-3 to TRBJ2-3; 14 nucleotides match TRBD2. V lost 5 bases and J lost 2; bases outside the gene matches: 9. Germline V CDR1 and CDR2: SGHNT, YENEEA. The CDR3 extends over 18 amino acids.

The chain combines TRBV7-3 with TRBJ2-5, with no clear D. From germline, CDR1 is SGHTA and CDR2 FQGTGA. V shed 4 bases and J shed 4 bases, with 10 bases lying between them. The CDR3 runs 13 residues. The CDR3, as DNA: TGTGCCAGCAGCTGGTATGGTGGAGAGACCCAGTACTTC. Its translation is CASSWYGGETQYF. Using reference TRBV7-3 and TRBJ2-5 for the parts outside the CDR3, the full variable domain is GAGVSQTPSNKVTEKGKYVELRCDPISGHTALYWYRQSLGQGPEFLIYFQGTGAADDSGLPNDRFFAVRPEGSVSTLKIQRTERGDSAVYLCASSWYGGETQYFGPGTRLLVL.

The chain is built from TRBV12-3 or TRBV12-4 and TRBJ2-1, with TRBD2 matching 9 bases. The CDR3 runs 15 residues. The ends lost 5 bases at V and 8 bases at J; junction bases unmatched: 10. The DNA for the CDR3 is TGTGCCAGCAGTCCGCCGGGCGGGAGGGTCGATGAGCAGTTCTTC. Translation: CASSPPGGRVDEQFF.